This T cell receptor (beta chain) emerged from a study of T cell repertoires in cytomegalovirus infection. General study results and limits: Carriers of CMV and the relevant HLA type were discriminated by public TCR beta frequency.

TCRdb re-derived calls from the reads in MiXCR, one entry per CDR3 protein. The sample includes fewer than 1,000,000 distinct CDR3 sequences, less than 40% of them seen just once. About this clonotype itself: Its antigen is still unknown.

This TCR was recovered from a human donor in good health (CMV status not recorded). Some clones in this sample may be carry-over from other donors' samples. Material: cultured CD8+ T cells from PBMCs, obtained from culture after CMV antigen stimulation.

This CDR3 reads CAISESTMDPQHF. CDR3 DNA sequence: TGTGCCATCAGTGAGTCGACTATGGATCCCCAGCATTTT. This chain uses TRBV10-3 with TRBJ1-5, with no clear D. V dropped 0 bases and J dropped 10 bases, with 10 bases sitting between them. The CDR3 has 13 amino acids. The V gene's germline CDR1 is ENHRY and CDR2 SYGVKD.